This T cell receptor beta chain was sequenced during a study of T cell responses to AZD1222 COVID-19 vaccine. TCRdb's table, derived via immunoSEQ multiplex PCR, lists solely in-frame clones and lacks some. The sample shows under 150,000 clones, approximately 94% of them seen only once. J gave up 7 bases and V 8 bases, and 8 bases lay outside the gene matches. Germline V gives CDR1 MNHEY, CDR2 SVGAGI. CDR3 length: 13 residues. The chain has TRBV6-5 and TRBJ2-1; 7 bases map to TRBD1. The TCR was taken from an adult in good health. The sample here was peripheral blood, taken on day 0 of AZD1222 vaccination. CDR3 bases: TGTGCCAGCGGGCAGGACAGGAGGAATGAGCAGTTCTTC. This codes for CASGQDRRNEQFF.